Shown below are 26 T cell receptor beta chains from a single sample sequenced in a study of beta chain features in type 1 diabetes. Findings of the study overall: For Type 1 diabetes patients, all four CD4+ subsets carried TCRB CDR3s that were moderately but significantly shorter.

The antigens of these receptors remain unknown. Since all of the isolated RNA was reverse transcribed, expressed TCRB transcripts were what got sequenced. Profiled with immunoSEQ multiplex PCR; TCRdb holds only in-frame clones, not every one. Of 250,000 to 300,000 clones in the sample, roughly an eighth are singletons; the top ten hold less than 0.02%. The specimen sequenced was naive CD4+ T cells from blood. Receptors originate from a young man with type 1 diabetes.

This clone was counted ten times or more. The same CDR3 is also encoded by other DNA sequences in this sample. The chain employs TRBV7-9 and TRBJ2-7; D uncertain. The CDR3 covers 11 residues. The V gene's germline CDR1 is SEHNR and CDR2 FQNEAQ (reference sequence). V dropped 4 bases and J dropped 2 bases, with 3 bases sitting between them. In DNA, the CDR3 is TGTGCCAGCAGCTCCACCTACGAGCAGTACTTC. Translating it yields CASSSTYEQYF.

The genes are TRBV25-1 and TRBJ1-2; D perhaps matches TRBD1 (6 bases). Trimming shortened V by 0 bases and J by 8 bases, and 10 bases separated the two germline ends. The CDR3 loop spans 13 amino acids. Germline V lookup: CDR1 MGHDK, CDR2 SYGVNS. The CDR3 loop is CASSEYKGVGYTF. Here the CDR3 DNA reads TGTGCCAGCAGTGAATATAAGGGGGTAGGCTACACCTTC.

The CDR3 DNA is TGCGCCAGCAGCCCAGGAGGTGGCACAGATACGCAGTATTTT. It encodes CASSPGGGTDTQYF. This chain connects TRBV5-1 to TRBJ2-3; a weak D match, TRBD2 (5 bases). V was clipped by 4 bases and J by 1 base, with 10 bases between them. Germline V gives CDR1 SGHRS, CDR2 YFSETQ. The length of the CDR3 is 14 residues.

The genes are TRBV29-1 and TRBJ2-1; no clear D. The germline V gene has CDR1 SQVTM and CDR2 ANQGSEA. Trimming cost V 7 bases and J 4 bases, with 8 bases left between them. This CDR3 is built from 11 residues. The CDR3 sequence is CSAFLYNEQFF. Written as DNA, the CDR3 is TGCAGCGCCTTCCTATACAATGAGCAGTTCTTC.

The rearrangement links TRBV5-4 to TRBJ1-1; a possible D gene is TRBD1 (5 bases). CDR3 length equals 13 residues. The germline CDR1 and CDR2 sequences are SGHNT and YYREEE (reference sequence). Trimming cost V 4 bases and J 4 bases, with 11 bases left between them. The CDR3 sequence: CASSLDGGTEAFF. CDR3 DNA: TGTGCCAGCAGCCTGGACGGGGGCACTGAAGCTTTCTTT.

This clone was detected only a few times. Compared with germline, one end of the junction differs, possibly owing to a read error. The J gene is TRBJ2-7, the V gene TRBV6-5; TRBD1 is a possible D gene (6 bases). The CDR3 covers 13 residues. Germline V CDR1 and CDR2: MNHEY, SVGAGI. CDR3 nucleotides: TGTGCCAGCATCGGGACAATTTCCTACGTGCAGTACTTC. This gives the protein CASIGTISYVQYF.

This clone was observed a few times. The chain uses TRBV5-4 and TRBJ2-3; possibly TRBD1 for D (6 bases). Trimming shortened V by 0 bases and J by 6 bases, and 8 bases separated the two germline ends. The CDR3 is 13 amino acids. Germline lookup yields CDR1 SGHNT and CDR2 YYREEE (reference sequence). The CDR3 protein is CASSLEGGDTQYF. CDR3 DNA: TGTGCCAGCAGCTTGGAAGGGGGTGATACGCAGTATTTT.

The CDR3 is CATRTSGSYEQFF. In nucleotides, the CDR3 is TGTGCCACCCGGACTAGCGGGAGTTATGAGCAGTTCTTC. This chain uses TRBV10-3 with TRBJ2-1; TRBD2 aligns across 13 bases. CDR3 size: 13 residues. With V trimmed by 10 bases and J by 8 bases, 5 bases remained unmatched. Per the germline V gene, CDR1 is ENHRY and CDR2 is SYGVKD.

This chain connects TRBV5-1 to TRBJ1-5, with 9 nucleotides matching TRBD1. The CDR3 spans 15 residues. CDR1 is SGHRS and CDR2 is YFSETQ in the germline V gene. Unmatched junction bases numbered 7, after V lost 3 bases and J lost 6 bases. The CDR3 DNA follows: TGCGCCAGCAGCTACAGGACAGGGGAGGGTCAGCCCCAGCATTTT. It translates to CASSYRTGEGQPQHF.

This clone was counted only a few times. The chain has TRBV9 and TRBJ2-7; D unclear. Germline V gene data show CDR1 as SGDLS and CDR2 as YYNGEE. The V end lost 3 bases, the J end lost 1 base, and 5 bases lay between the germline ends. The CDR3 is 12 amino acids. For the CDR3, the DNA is TGTGCCAGCAGCGGGAGTTCCTACGAGCAGTACTTC. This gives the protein CASSGSSYEQYF.

This chain's CDR3 is CASSLARSVSGTDTQYF. The CDR3 DNA reads TGTGCCAGCAGCTTAGCGCGAAGTGTTTCTGGCACAGATACGCAGTATTTT. This chain links TRBV7-9 with TRBJ2-3; no reliable D call. V lost 0 bases, J lost 1 base, and 14 bases lay in between. CDR3 length equals 17 residues. From germline, CDR1 is SEHNR and CDR2 FQNEAQ (reference sequence). The entire variable domain, with the rest obtained from reference TRBV7-9 and TRBJ2-3, is as follows: DTGVSQNPRHKITKRGQNVTFRCDPISEHNRLYWYRQTLGQGPEFLTYFQNEAQLEKSRLLSDRFSAERPKGSFSTLEIQRTEQGDSAMYLCASSLARSVSGTDTQYFGPGTRLTVL.

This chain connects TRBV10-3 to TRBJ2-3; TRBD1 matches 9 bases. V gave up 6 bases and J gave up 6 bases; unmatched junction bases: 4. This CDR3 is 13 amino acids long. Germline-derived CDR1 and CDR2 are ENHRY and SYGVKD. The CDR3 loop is CAIRGQGDDTQYF. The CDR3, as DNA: TGTGCCATCAGGGGACAGGGAGATGATACGCAGTATTTT.

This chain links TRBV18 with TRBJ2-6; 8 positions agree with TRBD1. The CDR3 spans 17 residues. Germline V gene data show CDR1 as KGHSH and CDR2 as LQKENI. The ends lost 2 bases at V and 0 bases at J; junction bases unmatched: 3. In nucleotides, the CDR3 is TGTGCCAGCTCACCATGGACAGGGACCTCTGGGGCCAACGTCCTGACTTTC. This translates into CASSPWTGTSGANVLTF.

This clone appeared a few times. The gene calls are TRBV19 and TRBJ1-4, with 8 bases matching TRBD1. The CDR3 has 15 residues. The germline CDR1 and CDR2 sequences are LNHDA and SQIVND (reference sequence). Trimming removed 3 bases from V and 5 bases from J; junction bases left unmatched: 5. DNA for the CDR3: TGTGCCAGTAGTATCCGGGACAGGCGAAATGAAAAACTGTTTTTT. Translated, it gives CASSIRDRRNEKLFF. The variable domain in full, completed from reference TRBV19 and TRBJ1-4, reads DGGITQSPKYLFRKEGQNVTLSCEQNLNHDAMYWYRQDPGQGLRLIYYSQIVNDFQKGDIAEGYSVSREKKESFPLTVTSAQKNPTAFYLCASSIRDRRNEKLFFGSGTQLSVL.

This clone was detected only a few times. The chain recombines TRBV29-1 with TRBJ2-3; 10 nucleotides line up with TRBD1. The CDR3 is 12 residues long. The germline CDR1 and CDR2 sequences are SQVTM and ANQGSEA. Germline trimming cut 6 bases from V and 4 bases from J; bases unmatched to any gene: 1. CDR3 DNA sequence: TGCAGCGTCGGGACAGGGGCAGATACGCAGTATTTT. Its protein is CSVGTGADTQYF.

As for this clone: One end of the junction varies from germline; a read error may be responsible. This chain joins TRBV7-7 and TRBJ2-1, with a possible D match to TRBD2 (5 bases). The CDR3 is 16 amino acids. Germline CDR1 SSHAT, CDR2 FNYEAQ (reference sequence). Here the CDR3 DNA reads TGTGCTAGCAGCCAAGGCAGCGGTAGGTCCTACAATGAGCAGTTCTTC. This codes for CASSQGSGRSYNEQFF.

CDR3 in DNA: TGTGCCAGCAGTTTACAGGGGGCGGCACCCCAGCATTTT. Its protein is CASSLQGAAPQHF. The rearrangement uses TRBV27 and TRBJ1-5; 8 bases align to TRBD1. Germline loops: CDR1 MNHEY, CDR2 SMNVEV (reference sequence). The CDR3 extends over 13 amino acids. V lost 2 bases to trimming and J lost 10 bases; unmatched junction nucleotides: 4.

In nucleotides, the CDR3 is TGTGCCAGCAGCAATAGCGGGAGCCCAGATACGCAGTATTTT. As protein: CASSNSGSPDTQYF. The chain uses TRBV5-4 and TRBJ2-3; 9 bases fit TRBD2. The germline V gene encodes CDR1 SGHNT and CDR2 YYREEE (reference sequence). CDR3 length equals 14 residues. V lost 4 bases to trimming and J lost 4 bases; unmatched junction nucleotides: 4.

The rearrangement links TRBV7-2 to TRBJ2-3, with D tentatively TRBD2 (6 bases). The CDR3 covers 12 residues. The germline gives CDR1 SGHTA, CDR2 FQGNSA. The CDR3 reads CSGTQNTDTQYF. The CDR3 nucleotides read TGTAGCGGGACCCAAAACACAGATACGCAGTATTTT.

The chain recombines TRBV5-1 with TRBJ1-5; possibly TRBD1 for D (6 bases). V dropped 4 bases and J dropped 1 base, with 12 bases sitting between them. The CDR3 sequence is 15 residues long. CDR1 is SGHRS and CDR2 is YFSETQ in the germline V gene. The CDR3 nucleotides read TGCGCCAGCAGCCTGGAGGGGGTGAGCAATCAGCCCCAGCATTTT. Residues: CASSLEGVSNQPQHF.

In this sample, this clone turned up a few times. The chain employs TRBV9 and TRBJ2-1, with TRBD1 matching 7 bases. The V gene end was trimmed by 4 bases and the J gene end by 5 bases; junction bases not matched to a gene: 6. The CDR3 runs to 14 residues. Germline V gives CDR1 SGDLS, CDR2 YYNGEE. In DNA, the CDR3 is TGTGCCAGCAGCCCCCAAACAGGGGACAATGAGCAGTTCTTC. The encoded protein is CASSPQTGDNEQFF. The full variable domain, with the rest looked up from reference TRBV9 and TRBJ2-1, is DSGVTQTPKHLITATGQRVTLRCSPRSGDLSVYWYQQSLDQGLQFLIQYYNGEERAKGNILERFSAQQFPDLHSELNLSSLELGDSALYFCASSPQTGDNEQFFGPGTRLTVL.

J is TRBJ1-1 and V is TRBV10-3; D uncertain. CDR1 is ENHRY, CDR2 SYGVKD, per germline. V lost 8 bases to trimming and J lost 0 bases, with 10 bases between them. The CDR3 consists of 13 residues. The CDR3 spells CAIGNGMNTEAFF. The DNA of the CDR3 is TGTGCCATCGGTAACGGTATGAACACTGAAGCTTTCTTT.

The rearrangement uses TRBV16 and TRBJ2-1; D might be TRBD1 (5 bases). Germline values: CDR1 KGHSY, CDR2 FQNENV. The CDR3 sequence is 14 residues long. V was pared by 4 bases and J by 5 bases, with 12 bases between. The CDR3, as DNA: TGTGCCAGCAGCCGCATACAGACAGACAATGAGCAGTTCTTC. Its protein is CASSRIQTDNEQFF.

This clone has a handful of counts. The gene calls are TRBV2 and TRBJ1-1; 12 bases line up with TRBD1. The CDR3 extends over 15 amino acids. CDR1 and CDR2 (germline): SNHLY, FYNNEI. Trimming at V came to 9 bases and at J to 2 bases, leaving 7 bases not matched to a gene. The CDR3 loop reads CARTLGTGGNTEAFF. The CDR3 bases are TGTGCCAGAACCCTGGGGACAGGGGGCAACACTGAAGCTTTCTTT.

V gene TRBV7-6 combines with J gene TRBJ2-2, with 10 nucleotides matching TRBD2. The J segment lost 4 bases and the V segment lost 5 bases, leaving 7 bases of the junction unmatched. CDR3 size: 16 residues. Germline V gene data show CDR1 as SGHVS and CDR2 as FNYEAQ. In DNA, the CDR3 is TGTGCCAGCAGCACCCAGACTAGCGGGCGCACCGGGGAGCTGTTTTTT. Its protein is CASSTQTSGRTGELFF.

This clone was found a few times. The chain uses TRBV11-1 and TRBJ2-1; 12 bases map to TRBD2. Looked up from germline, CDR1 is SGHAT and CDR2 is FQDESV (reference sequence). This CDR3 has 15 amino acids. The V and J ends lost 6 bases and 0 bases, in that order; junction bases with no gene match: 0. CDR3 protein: CASRGLAGSYNEQFF. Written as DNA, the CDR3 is TGTGCCAGCAGGGGACTAGCGGGCTCCTACAATGAGCAGTTCTTC.